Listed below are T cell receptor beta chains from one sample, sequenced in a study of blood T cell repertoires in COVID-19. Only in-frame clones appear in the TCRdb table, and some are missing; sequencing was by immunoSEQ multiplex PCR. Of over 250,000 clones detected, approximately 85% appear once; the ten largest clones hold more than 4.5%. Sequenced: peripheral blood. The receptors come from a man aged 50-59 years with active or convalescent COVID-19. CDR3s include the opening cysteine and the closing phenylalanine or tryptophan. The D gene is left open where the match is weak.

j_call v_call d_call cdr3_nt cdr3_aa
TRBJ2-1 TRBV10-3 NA TGTGCCATCAGTGCCGGAGAGGAGCAGTTCTTC CAISAGEEQFF
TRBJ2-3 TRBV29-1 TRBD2 TGCAGCGTCCGAGGGGGACTAGCGGGACCCACAGATACGCAGTATTTT CSVRGGLAGPTDTQYF
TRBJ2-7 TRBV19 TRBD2 TGTGCCAGTAGTATGATGAGGACTAGCGGGAGGGATACTTACGAGCAGTACTTC CASSMMRTSGRDTYEQYF
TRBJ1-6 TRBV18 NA TGTGCCAGCTCACCACCCGTGACGGACTTCTGGGTCAATTCACCCCTCCACTTT CASSPPVTDFWVNSPLHF
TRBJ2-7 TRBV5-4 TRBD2 TGTGCCAGCAGCGGGGGGACTAGCGGGAGCTACTACGAGCAGTACTTC CASSGGTSGSYYEQYF
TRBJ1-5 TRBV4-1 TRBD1 TGCGCCAGCAGCCAAGATCTTGGCGGGACAGGGGCCCAGCCCCAGCATTTT CASSQDLGGTGAQPQHF
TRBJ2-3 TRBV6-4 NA TGTGCCAGCAGTGATAGTCCCGCGGGAGATACGCAGTATTTT CASSDSPAGDTQYF
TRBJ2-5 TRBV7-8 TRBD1 TGTGCCAGCAGCCTACTACAGGGGTTTGGGGAGACCCAGTACTTC CASSLLQGFGETQYF
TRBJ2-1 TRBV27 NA TGTGCCAGCAGTCCCTATTGGCGGGAAAATTTTCATGTGGGCTACAATGAGCAGTTCTTC CASSPYWRENFHVGYNEQFF
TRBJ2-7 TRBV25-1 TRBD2 TGTGCCAGCAGTGAATATCGGCTAGCGGACGGCAACGAGCAGTACTTC CASSEYRLADGNEQYF
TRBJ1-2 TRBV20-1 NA TGCAGTGCCCCCAGCTATGGCTACACCTTC CSAPSYGYTF
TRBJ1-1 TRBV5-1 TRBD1 TGCGCCAGCAGCTCCTTGTGGGGCCTGGACAGGCGGACCACTGAAGCTTTCTTT CASSSLWGLDRRTTEAFF
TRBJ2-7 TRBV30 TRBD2 TGTGCCTGGACCCTAGGAGCGGGAAATATTGCCTACGAGCAGTACTTC CAWTLGAGNIAYEQYF
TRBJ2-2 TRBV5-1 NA TGCGCCAGCAGCACTATCGTGGACACCGGGGAGCTGTTTTTT CASSTIVDTGELFF
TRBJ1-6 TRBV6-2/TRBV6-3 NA TGTGCCAGCAGTTACCTGCAGGGAAATTCACCCCTCCACTTT CASSYLQGNSPLHF
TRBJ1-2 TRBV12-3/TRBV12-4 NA TGTGCCAGCAGCTCACAGGCAGGGTTCGGCTACACCTTC CASSSQAGFGYTF